These T cell receptor beta chains were read from a single sample in a study of blood T cell repertoires in COVID-19. Data came from immunoSEQ multiplex PCR; TCRdb stores just in-frame clones and leaves some out. The sample has approximately 400,000 clones, approximately 89% seen once. The sequencing sample was made of PBMCs or T cells enriched from blood (not recorded which). These receptor sequences come from a woman in her thirties or forties who had been exposed to COVID-19. The CDR3 runs from the conserved cysteine through the conserved F or W. The D gene is left open where the match is weak. Not all rows give a size; the values are once, few, many and, for expanded clones, a class.

clone size: .; J gene: TRBJ1-2; V gene: TRBV9; D gene: .; CDR3 protein: CASSPRGGLEGYTF; CDR3 DNA: TGTGCCAGCAGCCCCCGGGGAGGGCTGGAGGGCTACACCTTC
clone size: .; J gene: TRBJ2-5; V gene: TRBV9; D gene: .; CDR3 protein: CASSEGVGRETQYF; CDR3 DNA: TGTGCCAGCAGCGAAGGGGTGGGTCGGGAGACCCAGTACTTC
clone size: .; J gene: TRBJ1-2; V gene: TRBV25-1; D gene: .; CDR3 protein: CASSEAGRDYGYTF; CDR3 DNA: TGTGCCAGCAGTGAGGCGGGACGGGACTATGGCTACACCTTC
clone size: .; J gene: TRBJ2-7; V gene: TRBV19; D gene: .; CDR3 protein: CASSISHWGQVEHEQYF; CDR3 DNA: TGTGCCAGTAGTATAAGTCACTGGGGGCAAGTAGAACACGAGCAGTACTTC
clone size: .; J gene: TRBJ1-1; V gene: TRBV11-1; D gene: .; CDR3 protein: CASSFWDTMNTEAFF; CDR3 DNA: TGTGCCAGCAGCTTCTGGGACACCATGAACACTGAAGCTTTCTTT
clone size: once; J gene: TRBJ1-6; V gene: TRBV19; D gene: .; CDR3 protein: CASSKGPSYNSPLHF; CDR3 DNA: TGTGCCAGTAGTAAGGGGCCGTCCTATAATTCACCCCTCCACTTT
clone size: .; J gene: TRBJ1-2; V gene: TRBV15; D gene: .; CDR3 protein: CATSRDRRANYGYTF; CDR3 DNA: TGTGCCACCAGCAGGGATCGGCGGGCTAACTATGGCTACACCTTC
clone size: .; J gene: TRBJ2-7; V gene: TRBV6-5; D gene: TRBD1; CDR3 protein: CASKVNRGEYEQYF; CDR3 DNA: TGTGCCAGCAAAGTAAACAGGGGGGAATACGAGCAGTACTTC
clone size: .; J gene: TRBJ1-2; V gene: TRBV7-8; D gene: TRBD1; CDR3 protein: CASSPNRDRGRGGYTF; CDR3 DNA: TGTGCCAGCAGCCCTAATAGGGACAGGGGGCGCGGTGGCTACACCTTC
clone size: few; J gene: TRBJ2-7; V gene: TRBV5-4; D gene: TRBD2; CDR3 protein: CASSSTSGRSGKTYEQYF; CDR3 DNA: TGTGCCAGCAGCTCGACTAGCGGGAGGTCGGGAAAGACCTACGAGCAGTACTTC
clone size: .; J gene: TRBJ1-3; V gene: TRBV19; D gene: .; CDR3 protein: CASSEGTGNTIYF; CDR3 DNA: TGTGCCAGTAGTGAGGGCACTGGAAACACCATATATTTT
clone size: .; J gene: TRBJ1-2; V gene: TRBV19; D gene: TRBD1; CDR3 protein: CASSPMGQGQVGYTF; CDR3 DNA: TGTGCCAGTAGCCCTATGGGACAGGGACAGGTTGGCTACACCTTC
clone size: .; J gene: TRBJ2-1; V gene: TRBV5-4; D gene: TRBD2; CDR3 protein: CASSSLAGGSYNEQFF; CDR3 DNA: TGTGCCAGCAGCTCATTAGCGGGAGGGTCCTACAATGAGCAGTTCTTC
clone size: .; J gene: TRBJ2-2; V gene: TRBV27; D gene: .; CDR3 protein: CASSPQFVAPSGNTGELFF; CDR3 DNA: TGTGCCAGCAGTCCCCAATTCGTGGCCCCATCGGGTAACACCGGGGAGCTGTTTTTT
clone size: .; J gene: TRBJ1-3; V gene: TRBV5-4; D gene: .; CDR3 protein: CASSFLRGGTSGNTIYF; CDR3 DNA: TGTGCCAGCAGCTTCCTTCGGGGGGGCACGTCTGGAAACACCATATATTTT
clone size: .; J gene: TRBJ2-7; V gene: TRBV18; D gene: TRBD1; CDR3 protein: CASSTTTPGQGPYEQYF; CDR3 DNA: TGTGCCAGCTCAACGACCACCCCGGGACAGGGCCCCTACGAGCAGTACTTC
clone size: .; J gene: TRBJ1-2; V gene: TRBV11-2; D gene: TRBD1; CDR3 protein: CASSLDLGQGSDYGYTF; CDR3 DNA: TGTGCCAGCAGCTTAGATCTGGGACAGGGATCGGACTATGGCTACACCTTC
clone size: .; J gene: TRBJ1-5; V gene: TRBV19; D gene: TRBD1; CDR3 protein: CASSVQGAGNQPQHF; CDR3 DNA: TGTGCCAGTAGTGTACAGGGGGCAGGCAATCAGCCCCAGCATTTT
clone size: .; J gene: TRBJ1-5; V gene: TRBV6-1; D gene: .; CDR3 protein: CASREQGLGSNQPQHF; CDR3 DNA: TGTGCCAGCAGGGAACAGGGTTTAGGTAGCAATCAGCCCCAGCATTTT
clone size: few; J gene: TRBJ1-5; V gene: TRBV27; D gene: TRBD1; CDR3 protein: CASSIDRGGNQPQHF; CDR3 DNA: TGTGCCAGCAGTATCGACAGGGGGGGTAATCAGCCCCAGCATTTT
clone size: .; J gene: TRBJ1-4; V gene: TRBV25-1; D gene: TRBD1; CDR3 protein: CASSEAGTGNEKLFF; CDR3 DNA: TGTGCCAGCAGTGAGGCTGGGACAGGGAATGAAAAACTGTTTTTT
clone size: .; J gene: TRBJ1-1; V gene: TRBV29-1; D gene: .; CDR3 protein: CSVVGWDTVNTEAFF; CDR3 DNA: TGCAGCGTGGTAGGTTGGGACACAGTGAACACTGAAGCTTTCTTT